This T cell receptor (beta chain) stems from a study of identifying expanded T cells in peripheral blood. The germline gives CDR1 SEHNR, CDR2 FQNEAQ (reference sequence). CDR3 length: 17 amino acids. The V gene lost 4 bases and the J gene lost 3 bases, with 19 bases spanning the gap. Details on this clone: The antigen remains undetermined.

No infections or other immune events were documented during collection. Study-level results: Technical replicates showed approximately 1.2 changed clones; two weeks approximately 15; four weeks 19. Clone count variance between approximately 2-week samples rose with total template count.

TCRdb's copy holds only in-frame clones and misses some; the assay was immunoSEQ multiplex PCR. Counted here are about 100,000 clones, 88% occurring once; the ten biggest clones make up roughly 6%. The TCR comes from a person aged 18-69 years in good health. The specimen sequenced was blood. The chain has TRBV7-9 and TRBJ1-5; maybe TRBD1 (5 bases). CDR3 DNA: TGTGCCAGCAGCTCCGCAGGGAAGGTTGTTGACAATCAGCCCCAGCATTTT. This encodes CASSSAGKVVDNQPQHF.